The rows below give T cell receptor beta chains drawn from one sample of a study of cytomegalovirus exposure and HLA in healthy donors. Only in-frame clones appear in the TCRdb table, and some are missing; sequencing was by immunoSEQ multiplex PCR. The sample totals under 95,000 clones. The sample consisted of PBMCs. These receptors all come from a man in his fifties or sixties in good health and CMV-seronegative. Both conserved end residues are part of each CDR3. The D gene is left open where the match is weak. The listing skips clone size in some rows; elsewhere it reads once, few, many or a size class.

J: TRBJ1-2; size: -; V: TRBV18; D: -; CDR3: CASSPPRGIDYGYTF; DNA: TGTGCCAGCTCACCACCGAGGGGGATCGACTATGGCTACACCTTC
J: TRBJ1-6; size: -; V: TRBV9; D: TRBD1; CDR3: CASSLGQGAPLTSPLHF; DNA: TGTGCCAGCAGCCTCGGACAGGGGGCTCCTCTTACTTCACCCCTCCACTTT
J: TRBJ1-2; size: -; V: TRBV2; D: -; CDR3: CASRTRGGGYGYAF; DNA: TGTGCCAGCAGGACCAGAGGGGGAGGGTATGGCTACGCCTTC
J: TRBJ2-5; size: -; V: TRBV7-9; D: TRBD1; CDR3: CASSVGTGGKFVGETQYF; DNA: TGTGCCAGCAGCGTGGGGACAGGTGGAAAGTTTGTCGGAGAGACCCAGTACTTC
J: TRBJ1-6; size: -; V: TRBV6-6; D: TRBD1; CDR3: CASSWDRGRGSPLHF; DNA: TGTGCCAGCAGTTGGGACAGGGGGCGCGGTTCACCCCTACACTTT
J: TRBJ1-2; size: -; V: TRBV7-3; D: TRBD1; CDR3: CASSLTSAGGLYGYTF; DNA: TGTGCCAGCAGCTTAACTTCGGCAGGGGGGCTCTATGGCTACACCTTC
J: TRBJ1-1; size: -; V: TRBV18; D: -; CDR3: CASSPGQNTEAFF; DNA: TGTGCCAGCTCCCCGGGACAGAACACTGAAGCTTTCTTT
J: TRBJ2-5; size: -; V: TRBV5-6; D: TRBD2; CDR3: CASSLERGGLETQYF; DNA: TGTGCCAGCAGCCTGGAGCGGGGGGGCCTAGAGACCCAGTACTTC
J: TRBJ2-6; size: -; V: TRBV7-3; D: -; CDR3: CASDNPLSGANVLTF; DNA: TGTGCCAGCGACAACCCCCTCTCTGGGGCCAACGTCCTGACTTTC
J: TRBJ1-1; size: -; V: TRBV18; D: TRBD1; CDR3: CASSPLLPGQGRSTEAFF; DNA: TGTGCCAGCTCACCACTGTTACCGGGACAGGGTAGAAGCACTGAAGCTTTCTTT
J: TRBJ2-6; size: medium-sized; V: TRBV4-3; D: TRBD1; CDR3: CASSQTTGSGANVLTF; DNA: TGCGCCAGCAGCCAAACGACAGGGAGTGGGGCCAACGTCCTGACTTTC